The 19 T cell receptor beta chains below come from one sample, sequenced in a study of T cell repertoires in cytomegalovirus infection. TCRdb fed the reads into MiXCR, producing one record per CDR3 protein. The data contain some 450,000 distinct CDR3 sequences, roughly 30% of them seen just once; the ten biggest clones take up roughly an eighth. Specimen: PBMCs. All receptors come from a human donor in good health (CMV status not recorded). Some clones in this sample may be carry-over from other donors' samples.

Worth noting for this clonotype: A much larger clone differs by one base, so this may be a read error. The chain couples TRBV7-2 to TRBJ2-2, with 10 bases identical to TRBD1. The CDR3 is 16 amino acids. CDR1 is SGHTA, CDR2 FQGNSA, per germline. The CDR3: CAISLKGQGVTGELFF. The DNA of the CDR3 is TGTGCCATCAGCTTGAAAGGACAGGGGGTCACCGGGGAGCTGTTTTTT.

The V and J genes are TRBV12-3 or TRBV12-4 and TRBJ1-2; a weak D match, TRBD1 (6 bases). This CDR3 comprises 16 residues. V dropped 4 bases and J dropped 9 bases, with 24 bases sitting between them. CDR3 sequence reads: CASSSTLLGAGDRYTF. CDR3 DNA sequence: TGTGCCAGCAGTTCAACCTTGTTGGGGGCAGGGGATCGCTACACCTTC.

The genes are TRBV3-1 and TRBJ2-5; the match to TRBD2 covers 8 bases. V shed 3 bases, J shed 7 bases, and the junction held 19 bases outside the gene matches. CDR1 LGHDT and CDR2 YNNKEL come from the germline V gene (reference sequence). This CDR3 is built from 18 residues. In DNA, the CDR3 is TGTGCCAGCAGCCATTACGGTTGGGCGGGGGGAATTAATCGGACCCAGTACTTC. It yields the protein CASSHYGWAGGINRTQYF.

V is TRBV20-1 and J is TRBJ2-1; the match to TRBD2 covers 7 bases. With V trimmed by 2 bases and J by 4 bases, 5 bases remained unmatched. The CDR3 is made up of 14 amino acids. The germline gives CDR1 DFQATT, CDR2 SNEGSKA (reference sequence). CDR3 sequence reads: CSARLSGAYNEQFF. CDR3 nucleotides: TGCAGTGCTAGATTGAGCGGGGCTTACAATGAGCAGTTCTTC.

This clonotype was counted only a few times. The chain has TRBV28 and TRBJ2-1; D is ambiguous. The V and J ends lost 10 bases and 2 bases respectively, with 6 bases between them. Germline CDR1 is MDHEN and CDR2 is SYDVKM. The CDR3 has 11 amino acids. The CDR3 sequence is CATWAYNEQFF. The CDR3 nucleotides read TGTGCCACCTGGGCCTACAATGAGCAGTTCTTC.

The CDR3 here is CASSYRRGRGSYGYTF. CDR3 DNA: TGTGCCAGCAGTTACCGCCGGGGCAGGGGAAGCTATGGCTACACCTTC. This rearrangement joins TRBV6-5 to TRBJ1-2; a possible D gene is TRBD1 (6 bases). Germline CDR1 and CDR2: MNHEY and SVGAGI. The CDR3 has 16 amino acids. V was pared by 2 bases and J by 4 bases, with 17 bases between.

This clonotype has a handful of counts. The chain joins TRBV20-1 to TRBJ1-5; unclear D gene. The ends were cut back, 3 bases at V and 2 bases at J, with 8 bases in the middle. The CDR3 length is 13 residues. CDR1 is DFQATT and CDR2 is SNEGSKA in the germline V gene (reference sequence). CDR3 nucleotides: TGCAGTGCTAGTGGGTCAGGCAATCAGCCCCAGCATTTT. As protein: CSASGSGNQPQHF.

The CDR3 DNA sequence: TGCAGCGTTGTTAGGTTTACGAACACTGAAGCTTTCTTT. Protein sequence: CSVVRFTNTEAFF. The chain uses TRBV29-1 and TRBJ1-1; no reliable D call. Trimming stripped 4 bases from V and 1 base from J, with 10 bases between. From germline, CDR1 is SQVTM and CDR2 ANQGSEA. The CDR3 loop spans 13 amino acids.

This clonotype turned up a few times. The chain links TRBV7-6 to TRBJ2-7, with no clear D. V dropped 2 bases and J dropped 6 bases, with 11 bases sitting between them. The CDR3 runs to 13 residues. Germline CDR1 reads SGHVS; CDR2 reads FNYEAQ. The CDR3 coding sequence is TGTGCCAGCAGCTTATTATCCGGATCCGAGCAGTACTTC. Translation gives CASSLLSGSEQYF.

CDR3 sequence reads: CASRTLEIETQYF. The CDR3 nucleotides are TGTGCCAGCAGGACCCTAGAGATTGAGACCCAGTACTTC. The genes are TRBV6-1 and TRBJ2-5; unclear D gene. Germline assignment: CDR1 MNHNS and CDR2 SASEGT. The CDR3 is made up of 13 amino acids. Trimming shortened V by 6 bases and J by 5 bases, and 13 bases separated the two germline ends.

At least ten counts were recorded for this clonotype. The genes are TRBV6-1 and TRBJ1-1; D is unresolved. Trimming left V 4 bases short and J 1 base short, with 13 bases between. The CDR3 totals 15 residues. CDR1 and CDR2 from the germline V gene are MNHNS and SASEGT. CDR3 in DNA: TGTGCCAGCAGTGTCGGTGCAGCGCCGAACACTGAAGCTTTCTTT. As protein: CASSVGAAPNTEAFF.

There are a few counts of this clonotype. The chain uses TRBV6-6 and TRBJ1-5; D ambiguous. V shed 7 bases and J shed 3 bases, with 10 bases lying between them. The CDR3 has 13 residues. The germline V gene has CDR1 MNHNY and CDR2 SVGAGI (reference sequence). The CDR3: CASIFSSNQPQHF. CDR3 nucleotide sequence: TGTGCCAGCATTTTTAGTTCCAATCAGCCCCAGCATTTT.

This clonotype was counted ten times or more. The genes are TRBV15 and TRBJ1-2, with D perhaps TRBD1 (5 bases). The germline gives CDR1 LNHNV, CDR2 YYDKDF (reference sequence). V was pared by 1 base and J by 3 bases, with 15 bases between. The CDR3 totals 16 residues. The CDR3 protein is CATSRGWGETDYGYTF. CDR3 DNA: TGTGCCACCAGCAGAGGTTGGGGGGAGACCGACTATGGCTACACCTTC.

This clonotype has ten or more counts. This rearrangement joins TRBV7-2 to TRBJ1-4, with 10 bases fitting TRBD1. Trimming cost V 3 bases and J 8 bases; bases outside gene matches: 3. This CDR3 has 14 residues. CDR1 is SGHTA, CDR2 FQGNSA, per germline. CDR3 bases: TGTGCCAGCAGCTTCGACAGGGGGCACGAAAAACTGTTTTTT. Translation: CASSFDRGHEKLFF.

Ten or more counts support this clonotype. The gene calls are TRBV7-6 and TRBJ1-2; 7 positions agree with TRBD1. This CDR3 comprises 15 residues. V shed 2 bases and J 4 bases; nucleotides not matched to a gene: 7. Germline loops: CDR1 SGHVS, CDR2 FNYEAQ. Here the CDR3 DNA reads TGTGCCAGCAGCTTAAGTACAGGGGAGGGCTATGGCTACACCTTC. Translation: CASSLSTGEGYGYTF. Full variable domain (remainder filled in from reference TRBV7-6 and TRBJ1-2): GAGVSQSPRYKVTKRGQDVALRCDPISGHVSLYWYRQALGQGPEFLTYFNYEAQQDKSGLPNDRFSAERPEGSISTLTIQRTEQRDSAMYRCASSLSTGEGYGYTFGSGTRLTVV.

This clonotype was seen a few times. The rearrangement links TRBV7-6 to TRBJ2-7; D is perhaps TRBD1 (5 bases). Germline assignment: CDR1 SGHVS and CDR2 FNYEAQ. The CDR3 totals 14 residues. V lost 4 bases and J 3 bases, leaving 13 bases between the germline ends. The CDR3 DNA reads TGTGCCAGCAGCTCCCTTGGGGCTAGCTACGAGCAGTACTTC. It translates to CASSSLGASYEQYF.

This clonotype appeared a few times. The chain carries TRBV7-8 and TRBJ2-3; TRBD2 agrees at 7 bases. V lost 5 bases and J lost 3; bases outside the gene matches: 14. Germline V lookup: CDR1 SGHVS, CDR2 FQNEAQ. CDR3 size: 17 residues. In nucleotides, the CDR3 is TGTGCCAGCAGCCACCTCTGGATAGCGGGTATGACAGATACGCAGTATTTT. It is translated as CASSHLWIAGMTDTQYF.

This clonotype has more than one count but fewer than ten. The chain uses TRBV28 and TRBJ1-2; D is unclear. In germline, CDR1 is MDHEN, CDR2 SYDVKM. Between the trimmed V and J ends, which lost 6 bases and 10 bases, there was a span of 9 bases. The CDR3 runs 10 residues. CDR3 loop: CASRGKHYTF. The CDR3 nucleotides read TGTGCCAGCAGGGGCAAGCACTACACCTTC.

Only a few counts were recorded for this clonotype. The rearrangement links TRBV12-3 or TRBV12-4 to TRBJ2-7; D is perhaps TRBD1 (6 bases). Trimming left V 2 bases short and J 0 bases short, with 11 bases between. The CDR3 is made up of 15 amino acids. Here the CDR3 reads CASSLRDTGSYEQYF. The DNA of the CDR3 is TGTGCCAGCAGTTTACGGGACACGGGCTCCTACGAGCAGTACTTC.